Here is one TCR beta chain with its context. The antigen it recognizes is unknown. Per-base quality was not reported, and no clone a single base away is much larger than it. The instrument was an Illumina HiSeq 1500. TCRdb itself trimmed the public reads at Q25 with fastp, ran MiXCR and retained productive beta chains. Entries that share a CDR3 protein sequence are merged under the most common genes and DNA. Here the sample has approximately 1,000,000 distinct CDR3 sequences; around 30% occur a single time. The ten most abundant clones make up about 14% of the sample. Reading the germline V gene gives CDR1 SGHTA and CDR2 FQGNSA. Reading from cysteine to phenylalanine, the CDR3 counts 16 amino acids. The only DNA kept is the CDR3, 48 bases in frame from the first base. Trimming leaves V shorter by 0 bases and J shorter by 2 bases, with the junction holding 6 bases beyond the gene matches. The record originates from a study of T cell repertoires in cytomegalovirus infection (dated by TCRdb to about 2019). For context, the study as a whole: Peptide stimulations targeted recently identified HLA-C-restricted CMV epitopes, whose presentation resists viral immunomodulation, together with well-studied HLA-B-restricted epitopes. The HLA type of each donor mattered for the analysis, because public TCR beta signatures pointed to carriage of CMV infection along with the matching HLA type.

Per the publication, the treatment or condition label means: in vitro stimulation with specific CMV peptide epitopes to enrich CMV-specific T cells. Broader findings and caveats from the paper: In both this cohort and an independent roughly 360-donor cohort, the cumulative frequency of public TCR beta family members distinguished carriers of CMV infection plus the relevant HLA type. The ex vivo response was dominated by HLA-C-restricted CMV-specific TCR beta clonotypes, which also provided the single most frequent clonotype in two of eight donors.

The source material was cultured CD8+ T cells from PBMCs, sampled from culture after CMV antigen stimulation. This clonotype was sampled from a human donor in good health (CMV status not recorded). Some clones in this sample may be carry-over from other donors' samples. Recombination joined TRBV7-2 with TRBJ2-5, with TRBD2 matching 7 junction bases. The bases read TGTGCCAGCAGCTTAGCCTTTTGGACTAGTCAAGAGACCCAGTACTTC. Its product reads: CASSLAFWTSQETQYF.